This TCR beta chain was sequenced in a study of OX40 agonist ivuxolimab in advanced cancers. Regarding the study in general: Ivuxolimab was an agonistic, fully human IgG2 monoclonal antibody directed against OX40 (CD134), a costimulatory receptor. Intravenous ivuxolimab was administered to patients every 2 weeks at six dose levels: 0.01, 0.1, 0.3, 1.5, 3 and 10 mg/kg. Of the approximately 54 patients in dose escalation, around 19 had hepatocellular carcinoma, some 15 had melanoma, 9 had renal cell carcinoma and 9 had head and neck cancer. In the dose-escalation cohort, more than 80% of patients were male, and the mean age was around 65 years with a range of roughly 23 to 90. Patients were allowed to have had prior anti-PD-1, anti-PD-L1 or anti-CTLA-4 therapy, and roughly two fifths of the dose-escalation patients had been treated with checkpoint inhibitors. Three dose-escalation patients achieved partial responses, one with hepatocellular carcinoma and two with cutaneous melanoma. Peripheral TCRbeta sequencing aimed to test whether ivuxolimab altered TCR sequence diversity and caused clonal T-cell expansion. The paper covers the monotherapy dose-escalation part of the phase I ivuxolimab trial, which included N = 52 patients. General study outcomes and caveats: Low levels of normalized T-cell clonal expansion were also seen in some patients who did not respond. At doses of 0.1 to 3.0 mg/kg, clonal expansion of both CD4+ and CD8+ T cells in blood was seen between baseline and week 6. After ivuxolimab, CD8+ T cells had more expanded clones than CD4+ T cells on average. Antigen specificity was not determined for the clonally expanded peripheral T cells. In the 0.1-3.0 mg/kg groups, partial responders were among the patients with the lowest normalized peripheral clonal expansion, particularly in CD8+ T cells.

Genomic DNA was isolated from the sorted cells so that the TCRbeta CDR3 region could be sequenced. The immunoSEQ Assay was used to sequence the TCRbeta CDR3 regions. This is the immuneACCESS table as TCRdb keeps it, with only in-frame sequences that have V and J called. A part of the clones is gone; compared with another copy, unresolved V genes explain less than half, and the rest is unexplained. The sample yields about 62,000 clones; approximately 88% were counted once. Roughly 5% of the sample belongs to the ten largest clones. The trial excluded patients who had a history of autoimmune disease or who were on systemic immunosuppression. Peripheral blood for TCR sequencing was drawn from every dose cohort at baseline, at cycle 4 day 1 and at cycle 7 day 1. Samples came from an open-label, multicenter, first-in-human phase I dose-escalation trial of ivuxolimab. Adults with locally advanced or metastatic melanoma, renal cell, hepatocellular, or head and neck squamous cell carcinoma were enrolled in the trial. Before TCR sequencing, CD4+ T cells and CD8+ T cells were sorted from peripheral blood as separate populations.

As for this clone: Its antigen target is currently unknown. Base qualities are not provided; no much larger clone lies one nucleotide away.

From its cysteine to its phenylalanine, the CDR3 spans 13 amino acids. Of all the DNA, just the CDR3 is kept, 39 bases in frame from base 1. The germline V gene (reference sequence) provides CDR1 LNHDA and CDR2 SQIVND. V is cut by 7 bases and J by 1 base, and the space between the germline ends is 10 bases. The rearrangement combines TRBV19 with TRBJ1-1; the D segment could be TRBD1, given 5 matching bases. The specimen was CD4+ or CD8+ T cells sorted from blood, collected in a trial of the OX40 agonist ivuxolimab. The sequence was obtained from an adult with an advanced solid tumor such as melanoma, head and neck, liver or kidney cancer. The CDR3 amino acid sequence is: CASKGTANTEAFF. The DNA is as follows: TGTGCCAGTAAGGGGACGGCGAACACTGAAGCTTTCTTT.